The clone carrying this T cell receptor beta chain was detected only a few times. Its antigen is currently unknown. This sample was taken from a study of T-cell reconstitution after alpha-beta-depleted transplantation in children. Study outcomes and limitations: Reportedly, only several hundred clones from non-depleted graft cells drove alpha-beta T-cell counts at about two months. T-cell counts and diversity were attributed mostly to newly produced T cells one year after transplant.

Unique molecular identifiers were used to barcode this TCRbeta library. TCRdb called the PCR reads again in MiXCR, with one record for every CDR3 protein. Of about 980,000 distinct CDR3 sequences listed, 25% to 35% are singletons. The CDR3 runs 16 residues. Germline-derived CDR1 and CDR2 are DFQATT and SNEGSKA (reference sequence). V dropped 3 bases and J dropped 3; count of bases not matched to a gene: 12. This chain links TRBV20-1 with TRBJ2-7; 9 nucleotides agree with TRBD2. The material was PBMCs, mostly from graft donor cells, obtained 360 days after TCRalphabeta/CD19-depleted stem cell transplant. This TCR was sampled from a boy in the first two years of life who had a stem cell transplant for SCID, so the T cells may come from the graft donor. In nucleotides, the CDR3 is TGCAGTGCTAGGGACAACAGACTAGCGGCACACTACGAGCAGTACTTC. The encoded protein is CSARDNRLAAHYEQYF.